Listed here is a single T cell receptor (beta chain). The record originates from a study of chemoradiotherapy in HPV16-positive cancers. V lost 3 bases to trimming and J lost 1 base, with 12 bases between them. The CDR3 has 15 amino acids. Germline values: CDR1 MNHNS, CDR2 SASEGT. Clones were read by immunoSEQ multiplex PCR, and TCRdb kept only the in-frame ones, dropping some. The data show approximately 9,500 clones, with around four fifths seen just once and roughly 12% held by the top ten. Sequencing was performed on tumor tissue, taken from a patient who underwent chemoradiotherapy. This sequence was found in a human donor with HPV-associated anogenital cancer. This sequence joins TRBV6-1 and TRBJ1-2; D gene uncertain. The CDR3 is CASSDRAGGNYGYTF. The CDR3, as DNA: TGTGCCAGCAGTGATAGGGCAGGTGGTAACTATGGCTACACCTTC.